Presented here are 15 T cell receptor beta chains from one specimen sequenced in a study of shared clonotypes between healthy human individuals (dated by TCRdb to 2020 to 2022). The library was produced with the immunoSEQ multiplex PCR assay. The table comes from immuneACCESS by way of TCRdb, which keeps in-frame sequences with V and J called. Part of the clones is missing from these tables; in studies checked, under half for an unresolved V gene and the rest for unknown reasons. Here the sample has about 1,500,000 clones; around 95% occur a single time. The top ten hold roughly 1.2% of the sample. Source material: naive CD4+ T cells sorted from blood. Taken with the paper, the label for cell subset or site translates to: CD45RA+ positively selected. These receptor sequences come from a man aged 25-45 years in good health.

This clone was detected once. This chain's CDR3 is CASKPGTAYKNIQYF. Here the CDR3 DNA reads TGCGCCAGCAAACCCGGGACAGCCTACAAAAACATTCAGTACTTC. J is TRBJ2-4 and V is TRBV5-1, with 7 bases that match TRBD1. After removal of 6 bases from V and 3 bases from J, the junction contained 9 bases not matched to a gene. CDR1 SGHRS and CDR2 YFSETQ come from the germline V gene. The CDR3 extends over 15 amino acids.

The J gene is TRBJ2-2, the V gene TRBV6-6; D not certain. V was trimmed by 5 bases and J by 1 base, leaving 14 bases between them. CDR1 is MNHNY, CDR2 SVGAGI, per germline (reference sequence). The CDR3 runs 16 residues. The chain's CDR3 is CASSVTARLNTGELFF. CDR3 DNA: TGTGCCAGCAGTGTAACTGCCAGACTGAACACCGGGGAGCTGTTTTTT.

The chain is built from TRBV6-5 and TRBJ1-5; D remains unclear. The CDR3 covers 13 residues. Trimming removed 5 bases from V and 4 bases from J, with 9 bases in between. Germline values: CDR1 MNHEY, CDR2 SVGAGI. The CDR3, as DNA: TGTGCCAGCAGTCCGGGTCGAAATCAGCCCCAGCATTTT. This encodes CASSPGRNQPQHF.

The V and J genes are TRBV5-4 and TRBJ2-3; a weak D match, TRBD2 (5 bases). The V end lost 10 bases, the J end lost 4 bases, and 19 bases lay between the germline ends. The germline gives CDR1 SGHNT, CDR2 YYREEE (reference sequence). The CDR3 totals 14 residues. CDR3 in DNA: TGTGCCGGAAAGGCCAGCGGACTCCCAGATACGCAGTATTTT. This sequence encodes CAGKASGLPDTQYF.

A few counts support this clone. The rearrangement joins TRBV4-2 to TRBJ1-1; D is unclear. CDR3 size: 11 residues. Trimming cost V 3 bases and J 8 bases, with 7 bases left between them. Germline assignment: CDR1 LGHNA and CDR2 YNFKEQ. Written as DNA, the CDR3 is TGTGCCAGCAGCCACGACGGAGAAGCTTTCTTT. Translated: CASSHDGEAFF.

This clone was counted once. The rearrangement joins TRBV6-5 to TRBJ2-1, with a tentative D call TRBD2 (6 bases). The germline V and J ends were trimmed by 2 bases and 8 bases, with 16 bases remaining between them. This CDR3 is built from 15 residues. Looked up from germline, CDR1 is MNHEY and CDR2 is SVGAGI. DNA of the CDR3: TGTGCCAGCAGTTACCAACCGGGACTCGACGATGAGCAGTTCTTC. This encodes CASSYQPGLDDEQFF.

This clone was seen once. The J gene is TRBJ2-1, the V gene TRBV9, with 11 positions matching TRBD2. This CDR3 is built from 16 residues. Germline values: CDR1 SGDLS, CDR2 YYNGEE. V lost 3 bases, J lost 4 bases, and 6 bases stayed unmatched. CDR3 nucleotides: TGTGCCAGCAGCGGAACGCGGACTAGCGGGTACAATGAGCAGTTCTTC. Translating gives CASSGTRTSGYNEQFF. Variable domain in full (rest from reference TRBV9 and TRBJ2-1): DSGVTQTPKHLITATGQRVTLRCSPRSGDLSVYWYQQSLDQGLQFLIQYYNGEERAKGNILERFSAQQFPDLHSELNLSSLELGDSALYFCASSGTRTSGYNEQFFGPGTRLTVL.

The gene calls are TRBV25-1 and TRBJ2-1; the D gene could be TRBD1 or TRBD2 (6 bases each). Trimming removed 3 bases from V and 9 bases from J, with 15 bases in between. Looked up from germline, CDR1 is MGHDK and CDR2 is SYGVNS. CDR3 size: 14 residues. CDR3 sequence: CASSERSWGAEQFF. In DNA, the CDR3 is TGTGCCAGCAGTGAGAGGTCGTGGGGGGCTGAGCAGTTCTTC. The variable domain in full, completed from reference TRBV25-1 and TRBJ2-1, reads EADIYQTPRYLVIGTGKKITLECSQTMGHDKMYWYQQDPGMELHLIHYSYGVNSTEKGDLSSESTVSRIRTEHFPLTLESARPSHTSQYLCASSERSWGAEQFFGPGTRLTVL.

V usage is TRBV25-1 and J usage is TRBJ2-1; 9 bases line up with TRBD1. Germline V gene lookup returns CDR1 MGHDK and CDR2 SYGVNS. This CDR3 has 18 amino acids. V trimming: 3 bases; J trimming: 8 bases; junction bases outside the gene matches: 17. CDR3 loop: CASSESRPGTGLRDEQFF. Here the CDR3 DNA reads TGTGCCAGCAGTGAGTCGCGCCCCGGGACAGGGCTTAGAGATGAGCAGTTCTTC.

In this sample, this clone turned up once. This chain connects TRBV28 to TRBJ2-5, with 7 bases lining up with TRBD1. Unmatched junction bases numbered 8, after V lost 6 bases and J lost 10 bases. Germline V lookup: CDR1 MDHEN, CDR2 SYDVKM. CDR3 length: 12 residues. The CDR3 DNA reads TGTGCCAGCAGCGGACAGGCCCAAGGCCAGTACTTC. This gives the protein CASSGQAQGQYF.

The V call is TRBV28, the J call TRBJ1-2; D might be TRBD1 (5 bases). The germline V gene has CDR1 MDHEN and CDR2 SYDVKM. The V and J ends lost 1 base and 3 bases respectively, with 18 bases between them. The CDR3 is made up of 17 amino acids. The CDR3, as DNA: TGTGCCAGCAGTTTATTGGTGGCGGGACCAGATTACTATGGCTACACCTTC. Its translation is CASSLLVAGPDYYGYTF.

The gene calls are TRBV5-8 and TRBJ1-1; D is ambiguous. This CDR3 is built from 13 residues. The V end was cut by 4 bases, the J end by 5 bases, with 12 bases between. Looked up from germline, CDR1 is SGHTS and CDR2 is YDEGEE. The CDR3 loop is CASSPHPRTEAFF. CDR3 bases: TGTGCCAGCAGCCCCCACCCGAGAACTGAAGCTTTCTTT.

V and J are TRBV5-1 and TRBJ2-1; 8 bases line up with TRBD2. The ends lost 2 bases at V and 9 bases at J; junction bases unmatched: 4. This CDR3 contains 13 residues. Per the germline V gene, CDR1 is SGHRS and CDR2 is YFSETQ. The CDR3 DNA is TGCGCCAGCAGCTTAGGACTAGCTGTTGAGCAGTTCTTC. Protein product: CASSLGLAVEQFF.

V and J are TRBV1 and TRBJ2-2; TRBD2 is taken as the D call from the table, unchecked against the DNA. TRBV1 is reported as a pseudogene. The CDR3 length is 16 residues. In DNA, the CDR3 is TGCACCAGCGCTGTAGTAGCGGGAGCGAACACCGGGGAGCTGTTTTTT. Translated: CTSAVVAGANTGELFF.

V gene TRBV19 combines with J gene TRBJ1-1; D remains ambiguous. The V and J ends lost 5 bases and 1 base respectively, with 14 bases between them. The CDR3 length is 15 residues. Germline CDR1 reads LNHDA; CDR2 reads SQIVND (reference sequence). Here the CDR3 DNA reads TGTGCCAGTAGTTTCAGGTGGGCTAAGAACACTGAAGCTTTCTTT. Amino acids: CASSFRWAKNTEAFF.